A single sample is the source of the 31 T cell receptor beta chains below, sequenced in a study of cytomegalovirus exposure and HLA in healthy donors. A multiplex PCR was run with 60 Vbeta primers and 13 Jbeta primers. TCRdb's table, derived via immunoSEQ multiplex PCR, lists solely in-frame clones and lacks some. The sample includes fewer than 200,000 clones, approximately 78% seen only once; the top ten take around 1.9%. The material sequenced was PBMCs. The source is a young woman in good health and CMV-seronegative.

The J gene is TRBJ1-1, the V gene TRBV7-6, with 7 nucleotides matching TRBD1. This CDR3 comprises 16 residues. Germline CDR1 reads SGHVS; CDR2 reads FNYEAQ. J lost 5 bases, V lost 5 bases, and 14 bases had no gene match. The CDR3: CASSPTNPDRATEAFF. The CDR3 DNA sequence: TGTGCCAGCAGCCCCACCAACCCAGACAGGGCAACTGAAGCTTTCTTT. The variable domain in full, completed from reference TRBV7-6 and TRBJ1-1, reads GAGVSQSPRYKVTKRGQDVALRCDPISGHVSLYWYRQALGQGPEFLTYFNYEAQQDKSGLPNDRFSAERPEGSISTLTIQRTEQRDSAMYRCASSPTNPDRATEAFFGQGTRLTVV.

The rearrangement links TRBV6-6 to TRBJ2-3, with 10 bases matching TRBD2. This CDR3 has 13 amino acids. CDR1 is MNHNY, CDR2 SVGAGI, per germline (reference sequence). The V and J ends lost 10 bases and 4 bases, in that order; junction bases with no gene match: 5. The chain's CDR3 is CATQREGADTQYF. The CDR3 region has the DNA TGTGCCACCCAGCGGGAGGGAGCAGATACGCAGTATTTT.

The chain combines TRBV7-7 with TRBJ2-1; D might be TRBD2 (5 bases). Deletions cut 5 bases from V and 5 bases from J, with 10 bases between. The CDR3 length is 13 residues. Germline V CDR1 and CDR2: SSHAT, FNYEAQ (reference sequence). The CDR3 here is CASSQGLDNEQFF. The CDR3 DNA is TGTGCCAGCAGCCAAGGACTCGACAATGAGCAGTTCTTC.

V usage is TRBV7-2 and J usage is TRBJ2-3, with 10 bases lining up with TRBD2. This CDR3 has 15 residues. Per the germline V gene, CDR1 is SGHTA and CDR2 is FQGNSA. After removal of 2 bases from V and 3 bases from J, the junction contained 2 bases not matched to a gene. This CDR3 is CASSLQAGGTDTQYF. CDR3 DNA sequence: TGTGCCAGCAGCTTACAAGCGGGAGGGACAGATACGCAGTATTTT.

This clone has just a few counts. V gene TRBV9 combines with J gene TRBJ1-1; a possible D gene is TRBD1 (5 bases). This CDR3 comprises 13 residues. The ends were cut back, 3 bases at V and 4 bases at J, with 10 bases in the middle. The germline V gene has CDR1 SGDLS and CDR2 YYNGEE. The CDR3 spells CASSAGGGTEAFF. The CDR3 DNA reads as TGTGCCAGCAGCGCCGGGGGTGGCACTGAAGCTTTCTTT.

The chain has TRBV10-3 and TRBJ2-3; TRBD2 matches 9 bases. J lost 5 bases, V lost 7 bases, and 4 bases had no gene match. Per germline, CDR1 ENHRY and CDR2 SYGVKD. The CDR3 sequence is 13 residues long. The CDR3 nucleotides read TGTGCCATCAATGTAGCGGGAGAAGATACGCAGTATTTT. Residues: CAINVAGEDTQYF.

The chain is built from TRBV18 and TRBJ1-2; D might be TRBD1 (5 bases). Germline V CDR1 and CDR2: KGHSH, LQKENI. The CDR3 loop spans 16 amino acids. V lost 0 bases and J 0 bases, leaving 11 bases between the germline ends. CDR3 DNA: TGTGCCAGCTCACCACCGATAAAGGGGACTAACTATGGCTACACCTTC. This codes for CASSPPIKGTNYGYTF. The full variable domain, in which reference TRBV18 and TRBJ1-2 provide the parts outside the CDR3, is NAGVMQNPRHLVRRRGQEARLRCSPMKGHSHVYWYRQLPEEGLKFMVYLQKENIIDESGMPKERFSAEFPKEGPSILRIQQVVRGDSAAYFCASSPPIKGTNYGYTFGSGTRLTVV.

This chain links TRBV28 with TRBJ1-2; D is unclear. Deletions cut 6 bases from V and 8 bases from J, with 19 bases between. Germline CDR1 is MDHEN and CDR2 is SYDVKM. This CDR3 contains 14 residues. The CDR3 spells CASSPGNTRRGYTF. The CDR3 DNA is TGTGCCAGCAGCCCCGGAAATACGCGGAGGGGCTACACCTTC.

The chain employs TRBV6-5 and TRBJ1-1; maybe TRBD1 (5 bases). The CDR3 covers 13 residues. V dropped 0 bases and J dropped 5 bases, with 7 bases sitting between them. CDR1 and CDR2 from the germline V gene are MNHEY and SVGAGI. The CDR3 DNA sequence: TGTGCCAGCAGTTACTCGGGGCCAACTGAAGCTTTCTTT. It is translated as CASSYSGPTEAFF.

Turning to this clone: Germline and junction disagree at one end, which may indicate a read error. This sequence joins TRBV7-4 and TRBJ2-1; 12 bases align to TRBD2. The germline V gene encodes CDR1 SGHVT and CDR2 SQSDAQ. The CDR3 extends over 14 amino acids. The CDR3 DNA sequence: TGTGCCAGCAGCCTAGCGGGAGGGTACAATGAGCAGTTCTTC. Translating gives CASSLAGGYNEQFF.

V gene TRBV7-2 combines with J gene TRBJ1-6; weak D call: TRBD1 (5 bases). Germline CDR1 and CDR2: SGHTA and FQGNSA. The length of the CDR3 is 13 residues. The ends were cut back, 5 bases at V and 7 bases at J, with 9 bases in the middle. CDR3 coding DNA: TGTGCCAGCAGCCTGGGGGGGAATTCACCCCTCCACTTT. This encodes CASSLGGNSPLHF.

The chain joins TRBV9 to TRBJ2-7, with TRBD2 matching over 7 bases. The junction had 9 bases not matched to a gene; V was cut back by 4 bases and J by 2 bases. This CDR3 region has 15 residues. Germline V gene sequence: CDR1 SGDLS, CDR2 YYNGEE. The CDR3 protein is CASSPREWDPYEQYF. The CDR3 DNA reads as TGTGCCAGCAGCCCGCGGGAGTGGGACCCCTACGAGCAGTACTTC.

This chain joins TRBV7-2 and TRBJ1-2; 10 bases match TRBD1. Trimming at V came to 6 bases and at J to 6 bases, leaving 16 bases not matched to a gene. The CDR3 extends over 17 amino acids. Germline CDR1 SGHTA, CDR2 FQGNSA. CDR3 nucleotide sequence: TGTGCCAGCAGTTCTATCCCCCTACGGGACAGGGGAAATGGCTACACCTTC. Encoded protein: CASSSIPLRDRGNGYTF.

This clone was detected a few times. The chain couples TRBV2 to TRBJ1-3, with TRBD1 matching 7 bases. The CDR3 runs 14 residues. V trimming: 6 bases; J trimming: 0 bases; junction bases outside the gene matches: 2. Germline V gene data show CDR1 as SNHLY and CDR2 as FYNNEI. The CDR3 is CASRGQVSGNTIYF. The CDR3 DNA sequence: TGTGCCAGCAGAGGACAGGTCTCTGGAAACACCATATATTTT.

This chain joins TRBV7-3 and TRBJ2-3; 9 bases line up with TRBD2. CDR1 is SGHTA, CDR2 FQGTGA, per germline. The V gene end was trimmed by 5 bases and the J gene end by 5 bases; junction bases not matched to a gene: 8. This CDR3 region has 15 residues. CDR3 residues: CASSPHLAGQDTQYF. In DNA, the CDR3 is TGTGCCAGCAGCCCCCACCTAGCGGGGCAAGATACGCAGTATTTT.

The chain links TRBV29-1 to TRBJ2-2; possibly TRBD1 for D (6 bases). Germline V gene data show CDR1 as SQVTM and CDR2 as ANQGSEA. The CDR3 runs to 14 residues. Trimming pared 0 bases from V and 6 bases from J, leaving 11 bases between. The CDR3 sequence: CSVEEGRGPGELFF. The CDR3 nucleotides are TGCAGCGTTGAAGAAGGCAGGGGCCCCGGGGAGCTGTTTTTT.

This chain joins TRBV15 and TRBJ1-2; perhaps TRBD1 as D (6 bases). V dropped 6 bases and J dropped 7 bases, with 15 bases sitting between them. CDR1 is LNHNV and CDR2 is YYDKDF in the germline V gene (reference sequence). The CDR3 consists of 13 residues. CDR3 sequence reads: CATRETGGRGYTF. CDR3 bases: TGTGCCACCAGAGAGACAGGAGGCCGTGGCTACACCTTC.

This chain connects TRBV27 to TRBJ1-6; D is unclear. The length of the CDR3 is 18 residues. Trimming pared 3 bases from V and 6 bases from J, leaving 21 bases between. CDR1 MNHEY and CDR2 SMNVEV come from the germline V gene (reference sequence). CDR3 in DNA: TGTGCCAGCAGTTTCCTGGGGAGGGAGGGCCTTTTTAATTCACCCCTCCACTTT. It specifies CASSFLGREGLFNSPLHF.

This clone occurred a few times. V gene TRBV11-2 combines with J gene TRBJ1-1; a possible D gene is TRBD1 (6 bases). The CDR3 covers 16 residues. Germline V gene sequence: CDR1 SGHAT, CDR2 FQNNGV. Trimming pared 3 bases from V and 9 bases from J, leaving 23 bases between. The CDR3 spells CASSFLTGGADRKAFF. CDR3 DNA: TGTGCCAGCAGCTTTCTAACCGGGGGGGCAGATAGAAAAGCTTTCTTT.

The sample holds one count of this clone. The chain joins TRBV7-8 to TRBJ1-5; D not certain. This CDR3 region has 15 residues. The germline V gene has CDR1 SGHVS and CDR2 FQNEAQ. V lost 1 base to trimming and J lost 3 bases, with 10 bases between them. CDR3 DNA: TGTGCCAGCAGCTTAGATTATGGACTCAATCAGCCCCAGCATTTT. Its protein is CASSLDYGLNQPQHF.

V gene TRBV6-5 combines with J gene TRBJ1-1, with a possible D match to TRBD1 (5 bases). The CDR3 covers 15 residues. Deletions cut 0 bases from V and 6 bases from J, with 14 bases between. CDR1 and CDR2 (germline): MNHEY, SVGAGI. The CDR3 here is CASSYSQGGGAEAFF. The CDR3 nucleotides are TGTGCCAGCAGTTACTCGCAGGGAGGCGGCGCTGAAGCTTTCTTT.

This chain uses TRBV4-1 with TRBJ2-1, with 7 bases aligning to TRBD2. Trimming at V came to 4 bases and at J to 6 bases, leaving 6 bases not matched to a gene. This CDR3 comprises 14 residues. The V gene's germline CDR1 is MGHRA and CDR2 YSYEKL. The chain's CDR3 is CASSLQTGGNEQFF. The CDR3 DNA sequence: TGCGCCAGCAGCCTTCAGACGGGAGGCAATGAGCAGTTCTTC.

The rearrangement joins TRBV7-8 to TRBJ1-2; a weak D match, TRBD1 (6 bases). Germline loops: CDR1 SGHVS, CDR2 FQNEAQ. Trimming removed 10 bases at V and 5 bases at J, with 17 bases between. The CDR3 consists of 13 residues. CDR3 sequence: CATSEGGGYGYTF. DNA of the CDR3: TGTGCCACGTCGGAGGGGGGGGGTTATGGCTACACCTTC.

The genes are TRBV28 and TRBJ1-4; tentative D call: TRBD1 (6 bases). Trimming took off 8 bases at V and 7 bases at J, with 20 bases between the two ends. CDR1 and CDR2 from the germline V gene are MDHEN and SYDVKM. This CDR3 spans 15 amino acids. The CDR3 DNA sequence: TGTGCCAGCGCATCCGCTGGGGTACAGGGTGAAAAACTGTTTTTT. This translates into CASASAGVQGEKLFF.

This sequence joins TRBV10-3 and TRBJ1-2; TRBD1 aligns across 8 bases. The CDR3 has 13 amino acids. Germline V gene lookup returns CDR1 ENHRY and CDR2 SYGVKD. The V segment lost 6 bases and the J segment 8 bases; nucleotides outside the gene matches: 8. The CDR3 region has the DNA TGTGCCATCAGCCCGACAGGGGTAGTCGGCTACACCTTC. Residues: CAISPTGVVGYTF.

Points on this clone: The sample contains more than one DNA sequence encoding this CDR3. J is TRBJ1-6 and V is TRBV10-1; 7 bases are a match to TRBD1. The V gene end was trimmed by 1 base and the J gene end by 10 bases; junction bases not matched to a gene: 1. Germline lookup yields CDR1 WNHNN and CDR2 SYGVQD (reference sequence). The CDR3 contains 13 residues. CDR3 sequence: CASSEYRGSPLHF. The CDR3, as DNA: TGCGCCAGCAGTGAGTACAGGGGATCACCCCTCCACTTT.

This clone was detected once. The chain employs TRBV5-1 and TRBJ2-3; 7 positions match TRBD1. The CDR3 runs 16 residues. Germline trimming cut 4 bases from V and 0 bases from J; bases unmatched to any gene: 8. Germline CDR1 reads SGHRS; CDR2 reads YFSETQ. Written as DNA, the CDR3 is TGCGCCAGCAGCCCCGACAGGGCGGTAAGCACAGATACGCAGTATTTT. As protein: CASSPDRAVSTDTQYF.

This sequence joins TRBV5-1 and TRBJ2-2, with 13 bases aligning to TRBD2. Germline V CDR1 and CDR2: SGHRS, YFSETQ. The CDR3 is made up of 19 amino acids. V shed 4 bases and J 5 bases; nucleotides not matched to a gene: 14. CDR3 sequence (DNA): TGCGCCAGCAGCCTGGAGGGGACTAGCGGGACCCTTAGGACCGGGGAGCTGTTTTTT. It translates to CASSLEGTSGTLRTGELFF.

This clone has a single count. The V call is TRBV7-3, the J call TRBJ2-2, with 10 nucleotides matching TRBD1. The CDR3 extends over 15 amino acids. Germline lookup yields CDR1 SGHTA and CDR2 FQGTGA. V was clipped by 5 bases and J by 6 bases; unmatched bases: 6. CDR3 coding DNA: TGTGCCAGCAGCCCCCTCGGGACAGGGGCCGGGGAGCTGTTTTTT. Its protein is CASSPLGTGAGELFF.

This chain links TRBV10-3 with TRBJ1-3, with 8 bases fitting TRBD1. Per germline, CDR1 ENHRY and CDR2 SYGVKD. This CDR3 has 15 amino acids. V shed 10 bases, J shed 0 bases, and the junction held 8 bases outside the gene matches. CDR3 protein: CASRGQGGSGNTIYF. The CDR3 DNA is TGTGCCAGCCGCGGACAGGGAGGCTCTGGAAACACCATATATTTT.

V is TRBV10-2 and J is TRBJ1-3, with D perhaps TRBD1 (6 bases). The CDR3 runs to 17 residues. The ends were cut back, 8 bases at V and 0 bases at J, with 20 bases in the middle. CDR1 WSHSY and CDR2 SAAADI come from the germline V gene. CDR3 region: CASWPDRLRASGNTIYF. The DNA of the CDR3 is TGCGCCAGCTGGCCCGACAGGCTAAGGGCCTCTGGAAACACCATATATTTT.